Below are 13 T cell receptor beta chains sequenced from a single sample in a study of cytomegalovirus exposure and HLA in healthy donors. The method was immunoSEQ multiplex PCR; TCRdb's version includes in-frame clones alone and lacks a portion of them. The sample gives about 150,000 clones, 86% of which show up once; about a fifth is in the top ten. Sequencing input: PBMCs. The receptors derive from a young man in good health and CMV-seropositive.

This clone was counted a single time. The CDR3 region has the DNA TGTGCCAGTAGTACTCCGGGGGGGAGCAACTATGGCTACACCTTC. This codes for CASSTPGGSNYGYTF. V is TRBV19 and J is TRBJ1-2; D might be TRBD1 (5 bases). The CDR3 contains 15 residues. The V end was cut by 4 bases, the J end by 2 bases, with 14 bases between. Germline CDR1 reads LNHDA; CDR2 reads SQIVND (reference sequence).

The CDR3 DNA sequence: TGTGCCAGCAGGCAGGGCGGCGAGCAGTACTTC. Residues: CASRQGGEQYF. This rearrangement joins TRBV27 to TRBJ2-7; a weak D match, TRBD1 (5 bases). Trimming stripped 6 bases from V and 6 bases from J, with 9 bases between. The CDR3 sequence is 11 residues long. Germline lookup yields CDR1 MNHEY and CDR2 SMNVEV (reference sequence).

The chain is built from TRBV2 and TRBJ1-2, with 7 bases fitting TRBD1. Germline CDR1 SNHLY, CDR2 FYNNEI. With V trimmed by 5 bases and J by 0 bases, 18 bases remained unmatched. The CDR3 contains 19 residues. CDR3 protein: CASSRRRYRDSLSNYGYTF. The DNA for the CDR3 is TGTGCCAGCAGTCGACGCAGATACCGGGACAGCCTTTCTAACTATGGCTACACCTTC.

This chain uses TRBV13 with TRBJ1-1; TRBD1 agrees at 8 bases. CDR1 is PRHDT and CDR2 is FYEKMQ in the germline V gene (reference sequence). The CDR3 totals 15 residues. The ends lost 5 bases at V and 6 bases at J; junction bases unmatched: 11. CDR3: CASSTHAGGGSEAFF. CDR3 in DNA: TGTGCCAGCAGCACTCACGCAGGGGGCGGGTCTGAAGCTTTCTTT.

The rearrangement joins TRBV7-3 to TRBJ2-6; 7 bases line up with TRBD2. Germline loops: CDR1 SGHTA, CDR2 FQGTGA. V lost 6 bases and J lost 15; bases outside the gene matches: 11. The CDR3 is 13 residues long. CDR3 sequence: CASRGGSVTDLTF. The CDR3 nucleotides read TGTGCCAGCAGGGGAGGGAGTGTGACAGACCTGACTTTC.

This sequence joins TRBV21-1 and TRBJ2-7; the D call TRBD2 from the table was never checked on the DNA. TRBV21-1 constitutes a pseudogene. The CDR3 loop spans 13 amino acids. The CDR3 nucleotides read TGTGCCAGCAGCAAAACCCTGCGAGGGGAGCAGTACTTC. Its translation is CASSKTLRGEQYF.

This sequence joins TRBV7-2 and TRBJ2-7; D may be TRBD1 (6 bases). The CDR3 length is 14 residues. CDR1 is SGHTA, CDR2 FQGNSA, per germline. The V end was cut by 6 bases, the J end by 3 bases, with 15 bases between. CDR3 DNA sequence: TGTGCCAGCAGAGAACAGGGTGGGTTCTACGAGCAGTACTTC. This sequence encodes CASREQGGFYEQYF.

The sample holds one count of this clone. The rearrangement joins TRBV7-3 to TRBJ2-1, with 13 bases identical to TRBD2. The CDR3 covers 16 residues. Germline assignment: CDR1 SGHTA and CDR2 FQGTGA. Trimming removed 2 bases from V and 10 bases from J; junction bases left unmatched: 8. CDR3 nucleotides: TGTGCCAGCAGCTTATTTGGGACTAGCGGGACAGGGGAGCAGTTCTTC. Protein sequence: CASSLFGTSGTGEQFF.

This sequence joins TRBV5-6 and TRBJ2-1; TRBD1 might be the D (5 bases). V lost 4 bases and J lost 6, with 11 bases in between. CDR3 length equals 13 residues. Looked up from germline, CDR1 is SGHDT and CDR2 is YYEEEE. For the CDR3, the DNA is TGTGCCAGCAGCCCCCAGGGTTCCAATGAGCAGTTCTTC. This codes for CASSPQGSNEQFF.

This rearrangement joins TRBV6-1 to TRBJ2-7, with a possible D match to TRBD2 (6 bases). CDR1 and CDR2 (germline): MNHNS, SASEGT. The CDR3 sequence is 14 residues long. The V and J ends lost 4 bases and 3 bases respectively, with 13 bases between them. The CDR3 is CASSVRGNVYEQYF. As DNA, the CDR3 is TGTGCCAGCAGTGTGCGGGGAAACGTCTACGAGCAGTACTTC.

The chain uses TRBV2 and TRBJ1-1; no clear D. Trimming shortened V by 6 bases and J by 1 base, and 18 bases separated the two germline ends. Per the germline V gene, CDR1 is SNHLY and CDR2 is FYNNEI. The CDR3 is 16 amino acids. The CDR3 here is CASRTLRSATNTEAFF. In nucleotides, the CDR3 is TGTGCCAGCAGGACCCTAAGAAGCGCCACGAACACTGAAGCTTTCTTT.

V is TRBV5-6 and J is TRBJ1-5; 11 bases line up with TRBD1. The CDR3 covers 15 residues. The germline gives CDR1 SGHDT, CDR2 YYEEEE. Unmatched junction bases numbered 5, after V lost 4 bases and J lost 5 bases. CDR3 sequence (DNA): TGTGCCAGCAGCCTCCGGGACAGGGGGGATCAGCCCCAGCATTTT. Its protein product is CASSLRDRGDQPQHF.

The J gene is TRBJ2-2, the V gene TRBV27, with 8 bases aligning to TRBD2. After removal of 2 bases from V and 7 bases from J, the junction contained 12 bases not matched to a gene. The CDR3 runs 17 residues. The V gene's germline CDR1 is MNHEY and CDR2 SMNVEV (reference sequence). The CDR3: CASSLGKTSDRFGELFF. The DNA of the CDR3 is TGTGCCAGCAGTTTAGGGAAGACTAGCGATCGGTTCGGGGAGCTGTTTTTT.